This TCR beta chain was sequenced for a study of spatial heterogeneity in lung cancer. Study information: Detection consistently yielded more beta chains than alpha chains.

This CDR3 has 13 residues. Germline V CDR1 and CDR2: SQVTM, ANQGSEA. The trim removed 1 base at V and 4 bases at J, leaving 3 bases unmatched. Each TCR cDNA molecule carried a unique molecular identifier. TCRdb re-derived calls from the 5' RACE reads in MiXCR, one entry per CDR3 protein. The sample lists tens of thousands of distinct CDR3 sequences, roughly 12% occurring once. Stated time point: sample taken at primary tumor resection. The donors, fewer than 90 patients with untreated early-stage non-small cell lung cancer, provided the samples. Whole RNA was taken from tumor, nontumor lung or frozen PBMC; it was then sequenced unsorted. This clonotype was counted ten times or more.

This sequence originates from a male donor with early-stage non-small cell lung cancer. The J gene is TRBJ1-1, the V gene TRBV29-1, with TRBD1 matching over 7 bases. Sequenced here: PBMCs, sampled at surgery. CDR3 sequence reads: CSVEGTGGTEAFF. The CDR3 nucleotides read TGCAGCGTTGAAGGGACAGGCGGCACTGAAGCTTTCTTT. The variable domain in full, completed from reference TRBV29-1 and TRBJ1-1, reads SAVISQKPSRDICQRGTSLTIQCQVDSQVTMMFWYRQQPGQSLTLIATANQGSEATYESGFVIDKFPISRPNLTFSTLTVSNMSPEDSSIYLCSVEGTGGTEAFFGQGTRLTVV.